This T cell receptor (beta chain) was captured in a study of blood T cells in healthy people across ages. This clonotype showed up just a few times. Per germline, CDR1 MGHRA and CDR2 YSYEKL. The V end was cut by 1 base, the J end by 8 bases, with 12 bases between. The CDR3 is made up of 14 amino acids. There were healthy Caucasian individuals from Russia, aged roughly 6 to 100, serving as donors. A second PCR, run for roughly 6 to 11 cycles, used a sample-barcoded 5' primer plus a J-beta primer mix. Each cDNA molecule carried a tag from a template-switch adaptor that contained 12 random nucleotides. TCRdb reanalysed the 5' RACE reads using MiXCR and keeps one entry per CDR3 protein. The sample consists of hundreds of thousands of distinct CDR3 sequences, approximately 31% of them appearing once.

The source material was blood. The rearrangement links TRBV4-1 to TRBJ2-1; D may be TRBD2 (5 bases). The TCR originated in a woman of 80 years or more in good health. Here the CDR3 DNA reads TGCGCCAGCAGCCAAGTCTTTCGTAGCGATGAGCAGTTCTTC. Its translation: CASSQVFRSDEQFF.